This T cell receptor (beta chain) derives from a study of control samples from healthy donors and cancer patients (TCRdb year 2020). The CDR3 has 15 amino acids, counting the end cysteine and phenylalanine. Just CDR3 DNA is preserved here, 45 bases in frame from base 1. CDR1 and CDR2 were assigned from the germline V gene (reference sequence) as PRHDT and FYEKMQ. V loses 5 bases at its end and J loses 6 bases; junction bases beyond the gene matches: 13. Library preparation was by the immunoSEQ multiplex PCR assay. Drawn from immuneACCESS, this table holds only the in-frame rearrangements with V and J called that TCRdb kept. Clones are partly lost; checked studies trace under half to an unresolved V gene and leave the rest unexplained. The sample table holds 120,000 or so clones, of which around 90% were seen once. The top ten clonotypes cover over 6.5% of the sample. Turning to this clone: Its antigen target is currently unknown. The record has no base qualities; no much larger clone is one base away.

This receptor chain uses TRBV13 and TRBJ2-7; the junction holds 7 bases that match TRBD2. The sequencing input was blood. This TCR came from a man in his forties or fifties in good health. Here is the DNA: TGTGCCAGCAGCAACGGACTAGTACAGGCAGGCGAGCAGTACTTC. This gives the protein CASSNGLVQAGEQYF.